This T cell receptor beta chain was captured in a study of T-cell reconstitution after alpha-beta-depleted transplantation in children. Study-level points and caveats: T-cell counts and diversity at one year following transplant were attributed mainly to newly produced T cells. After transplant, at about two months, alpha-beta T cells were reportedly derived from several hundred expanded graft clones.

The CDR3 consists of 15 residues. CDR1 MDHEN and CDR2 SYDVKM come from the germline V gene. V was cut by 5 bases and J by 0 bases, with 11 bases left in between. Comments on this clonotype: Its antigen is as yet unknown.

As it was prepared, the TCRbeta library received unique molecular identifiers. In TCRdb, the PCR reads were re-called with MiXCR into one record per CDR3 protein. The sample has hundreds of thousands of distinct CDR3 sequences, roughly 17% seen once. The TCR comes from a male patient aged 2-15 years who had a stem cell transplant for acute lymphoblastic leukemia, so the T cells may come from the graft donor. The sample was PBMCs, mostly from graft donor cells, taken 360 days after TCRalphabeta/CD19-depleted stem cell transplant. V is TRBV28 and J is TRBJ1-5, with a weak D call TRBD1 (6 bases). DNA for the CDR3: TGTGCCAGCAGTCTGCGACAGGTTAGCAATCAGCCCCAGCATTTT. Amino acid sequence: CASSLRQVSNQPQHF.